This entry features one T cell receptor beta chain sequence. The source of the sample is a study of blood T cells in healthy people across ages. Germline assignment: CDR1 DFQATT and CDR2 SNEGSKA (reference sequence). This CDR3 has 12 residues. V dropped 1 base and J dropped 13 bases, with 14 bases sitting between them. For the second PCR, which ran for roughly 6 to 12 cycles, a sample-barcoded 5' primer and a J-beta primer mix were used. TCRdb processed the 5' RACE reads anew with MiXCR; each CDR3 protein has one entry. The sample yields about 1.8 million distinct CDR3 sequences, around half seen once. Researchers report isolating at least 6 million PBMCs per sample.

This chain uses TRBV20-1 with TRBJ2-4; maybe TRBD2 (6 bases). The specimen was blood. This clonotype was obtained from a woman aged 35 to 49 in good health. The CDR3 sequence: CSARGAGSEQYF. Written as DNA, the CDR3 is TGCAGTGCTAGAGGGGCGGGATCGGAGCAGTACTTC.